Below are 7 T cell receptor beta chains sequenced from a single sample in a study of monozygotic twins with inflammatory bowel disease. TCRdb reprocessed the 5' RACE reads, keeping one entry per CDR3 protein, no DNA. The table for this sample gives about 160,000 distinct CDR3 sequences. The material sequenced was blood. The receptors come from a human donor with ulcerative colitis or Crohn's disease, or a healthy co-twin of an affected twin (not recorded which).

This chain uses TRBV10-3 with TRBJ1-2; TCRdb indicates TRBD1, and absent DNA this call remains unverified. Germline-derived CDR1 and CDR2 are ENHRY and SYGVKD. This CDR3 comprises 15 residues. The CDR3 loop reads CAISETGQGAVGYTF.

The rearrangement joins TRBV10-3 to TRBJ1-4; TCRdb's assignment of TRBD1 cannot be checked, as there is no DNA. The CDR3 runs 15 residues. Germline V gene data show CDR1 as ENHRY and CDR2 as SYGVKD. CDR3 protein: CAISESRDTGEKLFF.

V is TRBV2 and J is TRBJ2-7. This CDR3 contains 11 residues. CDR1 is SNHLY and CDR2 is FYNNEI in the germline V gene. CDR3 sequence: CASSVTYEQYF.

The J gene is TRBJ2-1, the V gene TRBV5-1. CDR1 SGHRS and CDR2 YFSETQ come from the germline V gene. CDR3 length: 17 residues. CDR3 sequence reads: CASSLAPVTLPYNEQFF.

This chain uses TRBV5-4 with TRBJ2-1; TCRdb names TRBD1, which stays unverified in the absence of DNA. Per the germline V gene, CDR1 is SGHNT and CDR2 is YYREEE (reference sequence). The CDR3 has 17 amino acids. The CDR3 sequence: CASSKGVDREIYNEQFF.

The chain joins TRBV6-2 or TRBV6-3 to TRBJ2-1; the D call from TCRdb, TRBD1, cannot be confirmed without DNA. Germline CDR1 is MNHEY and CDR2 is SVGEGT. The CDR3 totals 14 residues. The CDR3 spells CASSYRLQGSEQFF.

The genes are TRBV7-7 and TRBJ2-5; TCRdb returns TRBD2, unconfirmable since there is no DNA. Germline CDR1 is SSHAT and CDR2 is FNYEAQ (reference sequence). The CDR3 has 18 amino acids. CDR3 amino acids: CASSHRPGTSGRRETQYF.